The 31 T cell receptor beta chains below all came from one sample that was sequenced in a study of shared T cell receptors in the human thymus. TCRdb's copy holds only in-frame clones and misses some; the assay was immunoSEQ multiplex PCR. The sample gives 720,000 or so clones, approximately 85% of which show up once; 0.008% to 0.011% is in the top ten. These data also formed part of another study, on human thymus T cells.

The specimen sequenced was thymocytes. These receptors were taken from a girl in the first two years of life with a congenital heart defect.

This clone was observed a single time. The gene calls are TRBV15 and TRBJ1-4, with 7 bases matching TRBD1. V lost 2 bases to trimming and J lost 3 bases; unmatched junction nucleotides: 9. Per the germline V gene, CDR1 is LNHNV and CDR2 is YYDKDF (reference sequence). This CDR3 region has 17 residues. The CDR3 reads CATSRSLEGQSNEKLFF. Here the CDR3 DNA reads TGTGCCACCAGCAGAAGTTTAGAGGGACAGTCTAATGAAAAACTGTTTTTT.

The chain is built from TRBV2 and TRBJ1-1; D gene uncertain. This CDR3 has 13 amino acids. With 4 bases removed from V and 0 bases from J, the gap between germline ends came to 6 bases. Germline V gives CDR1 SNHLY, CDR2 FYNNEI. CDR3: CASSGEVNTEAFF. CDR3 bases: TGTGCCAGCAGTGGCGAGGTGAACACTGAAGCTTTCTTT. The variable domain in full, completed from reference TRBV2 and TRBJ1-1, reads EPEVTQTPSHQVTQMGQEVILRCVPISNHLYFYWYRQILGQKVEFLVSFYNNEISEKSEIFDDQFSVERPDGSNFTLKIRSTKLEDSAMYFCASSGEVNTEAFFGQGTRLTVV.

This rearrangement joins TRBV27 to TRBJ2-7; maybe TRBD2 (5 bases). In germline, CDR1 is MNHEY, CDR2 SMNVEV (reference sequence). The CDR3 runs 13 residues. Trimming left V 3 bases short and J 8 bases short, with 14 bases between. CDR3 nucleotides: TGTGCCAGCAGTTTTGGGCAGCGGATCAAGCAGTACTTC. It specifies CASSFGQRIKQYF.

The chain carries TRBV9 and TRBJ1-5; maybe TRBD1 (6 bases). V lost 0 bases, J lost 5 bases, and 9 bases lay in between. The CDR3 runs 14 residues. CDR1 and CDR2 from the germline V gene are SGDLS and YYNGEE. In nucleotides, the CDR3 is TGTGCCAGCAGCGTAGTCACAGGGTATCAGCCCCAGCATTTT. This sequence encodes CASSVVTGYQPQHF. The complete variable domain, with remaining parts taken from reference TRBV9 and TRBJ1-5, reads DSGVTQTPKHLITATGQRVTLRCSPRSGDLSVYWYQQSLDQGLQFLIQYYNGEERAKGNILERFSAQQFPDLHSELNLSSLELGDSALYFCASSVVTGYQPQHFGDGTRLSIL.

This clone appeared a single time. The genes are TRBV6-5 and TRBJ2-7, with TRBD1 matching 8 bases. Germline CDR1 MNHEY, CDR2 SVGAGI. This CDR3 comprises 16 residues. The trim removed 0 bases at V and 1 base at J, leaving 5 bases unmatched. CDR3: CASSYSGQGQSYEQYF. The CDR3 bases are TGTGCCAGCAGTTACTCAGGACAGGGCCAATCCTACGAGCAGTACTTC.

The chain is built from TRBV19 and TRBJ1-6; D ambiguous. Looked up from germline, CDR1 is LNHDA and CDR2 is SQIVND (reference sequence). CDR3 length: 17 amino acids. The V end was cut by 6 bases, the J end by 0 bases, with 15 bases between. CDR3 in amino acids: CASRPSTGSSYNSPLHF. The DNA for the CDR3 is TGTGCCAGTAGGCCTTCGACCGGGAGCTCCTATAATTCACCCCTCCACTTT.

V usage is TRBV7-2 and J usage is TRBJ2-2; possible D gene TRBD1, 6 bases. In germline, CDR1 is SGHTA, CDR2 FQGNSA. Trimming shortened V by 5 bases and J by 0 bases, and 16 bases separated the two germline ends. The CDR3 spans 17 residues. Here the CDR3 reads CASSPTGSNPNTGELFF. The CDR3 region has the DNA TGTGCCAGCAGCCCAACAGGGTCGAACCCGAACACCGGGGAGCTGTTTTTT.

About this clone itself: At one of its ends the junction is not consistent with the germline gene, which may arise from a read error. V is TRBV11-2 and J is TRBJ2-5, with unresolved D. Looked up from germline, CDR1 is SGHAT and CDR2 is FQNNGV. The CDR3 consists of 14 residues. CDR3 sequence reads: CASSGSIKGETQYF. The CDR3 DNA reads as TGTGCCAGCAGCGGCTCAATTAAAGGAGAGACCCAATACTTC.

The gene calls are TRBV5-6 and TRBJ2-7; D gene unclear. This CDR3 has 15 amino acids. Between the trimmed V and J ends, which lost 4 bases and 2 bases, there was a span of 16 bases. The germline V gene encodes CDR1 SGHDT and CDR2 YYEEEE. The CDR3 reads CASSMGFEVAYEQYF. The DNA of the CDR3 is TGTGCCAGCAGCATGGGGTTCGAAGTAGCCTACGAGCAGTACTTC.

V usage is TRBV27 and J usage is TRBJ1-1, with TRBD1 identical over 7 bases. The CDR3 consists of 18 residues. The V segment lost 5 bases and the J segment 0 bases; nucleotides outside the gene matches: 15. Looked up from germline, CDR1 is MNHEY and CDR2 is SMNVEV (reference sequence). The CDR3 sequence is CASSPSRAGGRMNTEAFF. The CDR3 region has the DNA TGTGCCAGCAGTCCCTCGCGGGCAGGGGGGCGAATGAACACTGAAGCTTTCTTT.

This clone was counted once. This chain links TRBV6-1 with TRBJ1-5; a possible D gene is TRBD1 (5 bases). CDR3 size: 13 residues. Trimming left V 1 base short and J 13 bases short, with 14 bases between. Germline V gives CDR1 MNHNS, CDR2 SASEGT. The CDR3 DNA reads TGTGCCAGCAGTGAAGAGGGGCGAAGGATACAGCATTTT. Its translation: CASSEEGRRIQHF.

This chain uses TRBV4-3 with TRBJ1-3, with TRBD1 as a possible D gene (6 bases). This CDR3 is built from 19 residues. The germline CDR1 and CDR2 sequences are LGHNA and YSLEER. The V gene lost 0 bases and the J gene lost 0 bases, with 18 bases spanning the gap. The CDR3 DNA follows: TGCGCCAGCAGCCAAGAATACGGACAGCGGTCTATCTCTGGAAACACCATATATTTT. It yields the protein CASSQEYGQRSISGNTIYF.

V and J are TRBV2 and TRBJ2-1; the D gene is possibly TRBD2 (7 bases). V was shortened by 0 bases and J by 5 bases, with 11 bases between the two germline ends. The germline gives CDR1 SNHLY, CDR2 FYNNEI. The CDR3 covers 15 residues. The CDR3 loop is CASSEARGQNNEQFF. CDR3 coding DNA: TGTGCCAGCAGTGAAGCGCGGGGGCAGAACAATGAGCAGTTCTTC.

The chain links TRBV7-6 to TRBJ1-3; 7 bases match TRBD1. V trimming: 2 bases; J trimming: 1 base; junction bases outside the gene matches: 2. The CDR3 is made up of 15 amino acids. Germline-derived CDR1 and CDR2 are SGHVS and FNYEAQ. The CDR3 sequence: CASSLTTGSGNTIYF. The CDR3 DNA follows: TGTGCCAGCAGCTTAACGACAGGGTCTGGAAACACCATATATTTT.

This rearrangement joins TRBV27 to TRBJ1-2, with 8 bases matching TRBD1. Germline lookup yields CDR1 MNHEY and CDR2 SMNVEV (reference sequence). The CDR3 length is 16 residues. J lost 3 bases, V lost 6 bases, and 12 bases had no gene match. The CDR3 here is CASSSGTGGVYYGYTF. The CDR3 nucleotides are TGTGCCAGCAGCTCAGGAACAGGGGGAGTATACTATGGCTACACCTTC.

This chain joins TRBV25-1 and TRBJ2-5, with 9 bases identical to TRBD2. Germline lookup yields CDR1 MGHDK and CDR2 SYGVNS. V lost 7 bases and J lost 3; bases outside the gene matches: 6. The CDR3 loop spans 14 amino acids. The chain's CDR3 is CASTRRGGKETQYF. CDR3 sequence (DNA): TGTGCCAGCACTCGGCGGGGGGGAAAAGAGACCCAGTACTTC.

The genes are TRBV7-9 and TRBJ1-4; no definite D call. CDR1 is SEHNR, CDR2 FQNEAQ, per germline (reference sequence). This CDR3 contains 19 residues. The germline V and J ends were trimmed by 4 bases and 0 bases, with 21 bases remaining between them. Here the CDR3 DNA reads TGTGCCAGCAGCTCTGTCCCGGTGTCCGGAGCTGCAACTAATGAAAAACTGTTTTTT. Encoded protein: CASSSVPVSGAATNEKLFF.

CDR3: CASRLTGQKTGELFF. CDR3 nucleotides: TGTGCCAGCAGGCTTACGGGACAGAAGACCGGGGAGCTGTTTTTT. V and J are TRBV25-1 and TRBJ2-2; 7 nucleotides align to TRBD1. Looked up from germline, CDR1 is MGHDK and CDR2 is SYGVNS. CDR3 size: 15 residues. Trimming took 6 bases from V and 5 from J; bases not matched to a gene: 9. The full variable domain, in which reference TRBV25-1 and TRBJ2-2 provide the parts outside the CDR3, is EADIYQTPRYLVIGTGKKITLECSQTMGHDKMYWYQQDPGMELHLIHYSYGVNSTEKGDLSSESTVSRIRTEHFPLTLESARPSHTSQYLCASRLTGQKTGELFFGEGSRLTVL.

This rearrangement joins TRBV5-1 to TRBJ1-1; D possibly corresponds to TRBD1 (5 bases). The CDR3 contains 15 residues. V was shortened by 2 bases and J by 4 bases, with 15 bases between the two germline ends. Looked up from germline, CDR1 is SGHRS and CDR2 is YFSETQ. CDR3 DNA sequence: TGCGCCAGCAGCTTTCGTGGTCCAAGGGGCACTGAAGCTTTCTTT. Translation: CASSFRGPRGTEAFF. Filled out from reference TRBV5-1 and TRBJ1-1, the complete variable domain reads KAGVTQTPRYLIKTRGQQVTLSCSPISGHRSVSWYQQTPGQGLQFLFEYFSETQRNKGNFPGRFSGRQFSNSRSEMNVSTLELGDSALYLCASSFRGPRGTEAFFGQGTRLTVV.

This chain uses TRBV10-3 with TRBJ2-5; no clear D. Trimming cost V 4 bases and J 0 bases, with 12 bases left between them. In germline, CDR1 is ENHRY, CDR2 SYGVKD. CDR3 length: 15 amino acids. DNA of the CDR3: TGTGCCATCAGTGCTCCTGATGGGCACCAAGAGACCCAGTACTTC. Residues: CAISAPDGHQETQYF.

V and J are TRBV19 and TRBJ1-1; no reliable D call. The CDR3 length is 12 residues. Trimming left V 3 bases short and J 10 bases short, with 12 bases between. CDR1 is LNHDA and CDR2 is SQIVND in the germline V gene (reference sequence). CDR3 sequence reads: CASSINGIGAFF. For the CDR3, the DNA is TGTGCCAGTAGTATCAACGGGATTGGAGCTTTCTTT.

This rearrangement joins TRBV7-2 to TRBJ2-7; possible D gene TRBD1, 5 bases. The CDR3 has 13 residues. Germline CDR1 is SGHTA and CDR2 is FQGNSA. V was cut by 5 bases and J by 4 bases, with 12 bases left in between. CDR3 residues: CASSSSTVYEQYF. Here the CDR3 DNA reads TGTGCCAGCAGCAGCTCGACAGTTTACGAGCAGTACTTC.

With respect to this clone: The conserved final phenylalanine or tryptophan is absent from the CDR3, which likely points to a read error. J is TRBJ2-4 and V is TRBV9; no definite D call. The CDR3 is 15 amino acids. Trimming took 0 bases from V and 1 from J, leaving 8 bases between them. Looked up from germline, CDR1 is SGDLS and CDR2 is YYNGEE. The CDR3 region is CASSVVGGAKNIQYL. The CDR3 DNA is TGTGCCAGCAGCGTAGTAGGTGGGGCCAAAAACATTCAGTACCTC.

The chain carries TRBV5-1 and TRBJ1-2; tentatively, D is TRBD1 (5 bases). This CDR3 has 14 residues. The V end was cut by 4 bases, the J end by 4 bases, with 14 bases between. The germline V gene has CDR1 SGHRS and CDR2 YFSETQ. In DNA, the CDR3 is TGCGCCAGCAGCGGCGGGACGTCGAGCTATGGCTACACCTTC. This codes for CASSGGTSSYGYTF.

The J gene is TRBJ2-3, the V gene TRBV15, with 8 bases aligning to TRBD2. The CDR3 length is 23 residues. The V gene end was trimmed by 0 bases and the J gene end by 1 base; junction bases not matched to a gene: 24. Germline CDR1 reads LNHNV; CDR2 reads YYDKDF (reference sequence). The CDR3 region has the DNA TGTGCCACCAGCAGAGATTACAGGCCCCCCGGCCCCGGGGGGGCGCATCGCACAGATACGCAGTATTTT. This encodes CATSRDYRPPGPGGAHRTDTQYF.

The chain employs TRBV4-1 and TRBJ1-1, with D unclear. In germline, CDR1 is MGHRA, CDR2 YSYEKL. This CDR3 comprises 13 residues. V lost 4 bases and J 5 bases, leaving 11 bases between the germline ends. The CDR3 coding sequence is TGCGCCAGCAGCCTTACATTCGCTACTGAAGCTTTCTTT. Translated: CASSLTFATEAFF.

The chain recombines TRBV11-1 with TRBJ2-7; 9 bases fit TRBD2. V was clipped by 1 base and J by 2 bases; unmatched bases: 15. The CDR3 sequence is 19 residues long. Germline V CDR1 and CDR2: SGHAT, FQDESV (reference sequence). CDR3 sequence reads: CASSLGVGGLAGITYEQYF. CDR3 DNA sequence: TGTGCCAGCAGCTTAGGTGTTGGCGGGCTAGCGGGGATCACCTACGAGCAGTACTTC. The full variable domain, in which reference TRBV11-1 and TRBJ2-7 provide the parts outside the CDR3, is EAEVAQSPRYKITEKSQAVAFWCDPISGHATLYWYRQILGQGPELLVQFQDESVVDDSQLPKDRFSAERLKGVDSTLKIQPAELGDSAMYLCASSLGVGGLAGITYEQYFGPGTRLTVT.

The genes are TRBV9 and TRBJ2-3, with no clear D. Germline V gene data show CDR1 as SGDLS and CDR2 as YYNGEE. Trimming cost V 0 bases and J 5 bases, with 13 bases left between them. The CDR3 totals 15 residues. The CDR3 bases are TGTGCCAGCAGCGTAGGTCCCCCCCGGGTAGATACGCAGTATTTT. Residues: CASSVGPPRVDTQYF.

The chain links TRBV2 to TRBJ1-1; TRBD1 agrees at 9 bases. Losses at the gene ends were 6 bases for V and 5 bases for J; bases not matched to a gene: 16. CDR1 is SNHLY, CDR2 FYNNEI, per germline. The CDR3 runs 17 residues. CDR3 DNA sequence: TGTGCCAGCAGGAAAGGCACCGGGACAGGGATTAGGACTGAAGCTTTCTTT. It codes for CASRKGTGTGIRTEAFF. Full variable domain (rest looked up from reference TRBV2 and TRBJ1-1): EPEVTQTPSHQVTQMGQEVILRCVPISNHLYFYWYRQILGQKVEFLVSFYNNEISEKSEIFDDQFSVERPDGSNFTLKIRSTKLEDSAMYFCASRKGTGTGIRTEAFFGQGTRLTVV.

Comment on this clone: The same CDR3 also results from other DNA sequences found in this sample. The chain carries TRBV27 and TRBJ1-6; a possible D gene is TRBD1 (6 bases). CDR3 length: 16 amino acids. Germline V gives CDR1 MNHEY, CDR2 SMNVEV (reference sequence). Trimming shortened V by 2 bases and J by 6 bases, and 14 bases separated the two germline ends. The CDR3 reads CASSLTETGPNSPLHF. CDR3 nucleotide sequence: TGTGCCAGCAGTTTAACCGAGACAGGCCCTAATTCACCCCTCCACTTT.

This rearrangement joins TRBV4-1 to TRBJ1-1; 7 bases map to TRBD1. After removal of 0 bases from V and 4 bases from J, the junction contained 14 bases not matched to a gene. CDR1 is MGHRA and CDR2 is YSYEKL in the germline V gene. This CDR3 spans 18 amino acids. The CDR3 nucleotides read TGCGCCAGCAGCCAAGACTCCCGGGCGACAGGGTGTCCCACTGAAGCTTTCTTT. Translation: CASSQDSRATGCPTEAFF.